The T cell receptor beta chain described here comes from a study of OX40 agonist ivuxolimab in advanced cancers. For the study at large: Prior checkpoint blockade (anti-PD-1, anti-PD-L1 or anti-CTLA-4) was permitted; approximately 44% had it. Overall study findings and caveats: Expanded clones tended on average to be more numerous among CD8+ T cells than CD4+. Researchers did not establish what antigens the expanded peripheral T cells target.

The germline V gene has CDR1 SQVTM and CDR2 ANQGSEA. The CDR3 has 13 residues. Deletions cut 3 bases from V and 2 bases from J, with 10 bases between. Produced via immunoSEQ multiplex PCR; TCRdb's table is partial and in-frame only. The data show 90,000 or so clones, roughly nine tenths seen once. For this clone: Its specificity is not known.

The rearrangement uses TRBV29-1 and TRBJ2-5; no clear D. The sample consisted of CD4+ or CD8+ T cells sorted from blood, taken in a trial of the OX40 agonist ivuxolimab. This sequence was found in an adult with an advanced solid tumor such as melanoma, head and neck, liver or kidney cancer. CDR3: CSVDSTSQETQYF. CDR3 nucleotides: TGCAGCGTTGATTCAACGAGTCAAGAGACCCAGTACTTC.